This T cell receptor beta chain originates from a study of blood T cell repertoires in COVID-19. Study-level background: Samples representing acute and convalescent COVID-19 were sourced from the United States, Italy and Spain. In each case, the material was cDNA or gDNA derived from T cells, B-cell-depleted T cells, or PBMCs.

In the original analysis: Reference gene primer amplification yielded estimated nucleated cell counts. Clones were sequenced by immunoSEQ multiplex PCR, and TCRdb holds only the in-frame ones, with some missing. V, J and clone size were drawn from that table, and D and trimming were deduced from the DNA. The sample has 200,000 to 250,000 clones; more than 85% are singletons. The TCR comes from a woman in her sixties or seventies with active or convalescent COVID-19. Sequences were obtained from peripheral blood.

In nucleotides, the CDR3 is TGTGCCAGCAGCCTCCCTGGGGGGTCTTCGGTCGAGCAGTACTTC. This gives the protein CASSLPGGSSVEQYF. The chain combines TRBV5-4 with TRBJ2-7, with a tentative D call TRBD2 (6 bases). This CDR3 region has 15 residues. V lost 4 bases, J lost 6 bases, and 20 bases lay in between. Germline V gene lookup returns CDR1 SGHNT and CDR2 YYREEE (reference sequence).